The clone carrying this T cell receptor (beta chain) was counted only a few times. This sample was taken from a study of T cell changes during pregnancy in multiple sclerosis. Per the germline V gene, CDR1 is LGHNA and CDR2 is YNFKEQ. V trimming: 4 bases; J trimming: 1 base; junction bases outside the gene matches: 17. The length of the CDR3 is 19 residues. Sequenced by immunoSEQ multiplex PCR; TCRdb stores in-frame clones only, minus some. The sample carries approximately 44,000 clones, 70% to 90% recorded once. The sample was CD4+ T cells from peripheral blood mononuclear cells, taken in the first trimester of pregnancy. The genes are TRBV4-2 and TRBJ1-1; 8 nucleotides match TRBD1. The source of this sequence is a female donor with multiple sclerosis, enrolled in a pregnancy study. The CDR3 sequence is CASSRLSDRVMVGNTEAFF. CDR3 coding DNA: TGTGCCAGCAGCCGACTATCGGACAGGGTGATGGTGGGGAACACTGAAGCTTTCTTT.